The subject of this entry is one T cell receptor (beta chain). Its recognized antigen is unknown. No clone much larger than this one lies a single base away; base qualities are absent. Other DNA variants within this sample encode the same CDR3. The data are from a study of blood T cell repertoires in COVID-19 (dated by TCRdb to the early 2020s). Turning to the overall study: Collaborator samples came from the United States, Italy and Spain and covered acute and convalescent phases of COVID-19. The dataset comprised deeply sampled blood TCRbeta repertoires from subjects exposed to, actively infected with, or recovered from COVID-19. Samples came from the ongoing ImmuneRACE study (first 160 participants) plus 1,254 subjects from 6 global collaborators. Where available, HLA class I and class II types were taken from metadata supplied by the sample provider and were not determined by assay-based typing. A freely available public database, intended as a resource for researchers studying the immune response to SARS-CoV-2, is where the repertoires were released. The material from the prospective study consisted of cDNA or gDNA derived from T cells, B-cell-depleted T cells, or PBMCs. The sample metadata nearly always contained a de-identified subject ID, COVID-19 status, age in years and sex. What the research found in general, with its limitations: How much clinical and demographic metadata was included differed by source and by participant, and the metadata was provided uncurated.

In the prospective study, participants were roughly 18 to 90 years old, resided in 24 geographic areas of the United States, and were enrolled through a virtual design. In the prospective study, participants were assigned to cohorts based on the clinical history participants reported in a screening survey and a study questionnaire. ImmuneRACE Cohort 3 recovered participants were defined by two consecutive negative NP/OP PCR tests, healthcare professional clearance, or symptom resolution. Each participant in the prospective study had whole blood, serum and a nasopharyngeal or oropharyngeal swab collected by mobile phlebotomists. Participants in the prospective study had the option to provide additional blood draws and questionnaires over a roughly two-month period. Prospective study blood samples were shipped either frozen or at room temperature before DNA extraction. V and J are truncated by 3 bases and 2 bases respectively, leaving an intervening sequence of 9 bases. The germline V gene specifies KGHDR as CDR1 and SFDVKD as CDR2. From the cysteine through the phenylalanine, the CDR3 covers 14 amino acids. Left in the record is the CDR3 DNA by itself, 42 bases read in frame from the first base.

The immunoSEQ Assay, a bias-controlled multiplex PCR, was used to amplify TCRbeta CDR3 regions from genomic DNA. In the source study's methods: The number of nucleated cells in each sample was estimated from the amplification of reference gene primers within the assay. To quantify the absolute abundance of each unique TCRbeta CDR3 rearrangement, sequence reads were collapsed and filtered. For each sample, productive Simpson clonality was calculated by taking the square root of Simpson's diversity index across productive rearrangements. This immuneACCESS table, as held by TCRdb, lists in-frame sequences with V and J called but not all clones. Of the missing ones, under half trace to an unresolved V gene in checked studies; the others have no known cause. That table is the source of V, J and clone size, and D and trimming were worked out from the DNA. The sample includes 400,000 to 450,000 clones, with less than 95% observed a single time. Approximately 0.65% of the sample belongs to the ten largest clones.

The sample comprised PBMCs or T cells enriched from blood (not recorded which). The receptor chain draws on TRBV24-1 and TRBJ1-2, and perhaps TRBD1 as D gene, on 5 matching bases. The receptor's source is a man younger than 30 who had recovered from COVID-19. The CDR3 region: CATSDPDRNYGYTF. The DNA sequence is given as TGTGCCACCAGTGATCCTGACAGAAACTATGGCTACACCTTC.